The TCR beta chain under discussion was sequenced for a study of blood T cell repertoires in COVID-19. There are 16 residues in the CDR3. Germline V lookup: CDR1 MGHDK, CDR2 SYGVNS. V was pared by 1 base and J by 2 bases, with 15 bases between. The data were produced by immunoSEQ multiplex PCR, yet TCRdb's version contains in-frame clones alone and is incomplete. The table has 85,000 to 130,000 clones, approximately 84% seen once. In this sample, this clone turned up a few times. The sequenced sample consisted of peripheral blood. The origin of this receptor is a woman aged 55-69 years with acute or convalescent COVID-19. The chain uses TRBV25-1 and TRBJ2-7; D might be TRBD1 (5 bases). The CDR3 loop reads CASSELDQGHTYEQYF. CDR3 nucleotides: TGTGCCAGCAGTGAATTAGACCAGGGTCATACCTACGAGCAGTACTTC.